The next 10 T cell receptor beta chains were all read from a single sample in a study of T cell responses to AZD1222 COVID-19 vaccine. Profiling relied on immunoSEQ multiplex PCR, and the TCRdb table lists in-frame clones only, not all of them. Found here are 50,000 to 65,000 clones, around 90% of them singletons; the top ten hold 4.9%. The sequencing used peripheral blood, collected on day 0 of AZD1222 vaccination. All receptors derive from an adult in good health.

Only one count was recorded for this clone. The chain combines TRBV15 with TRBJ1-1; unclear D gene. The germline V and J ends were trimmed by 3 bases and 5 bases, with 16 bases remaining between them. Germline assignment: CDR1 LNHNV and CDR2 YYDKDF (reference sequence). This CDR3 has 15 residues. CDR3 protein: CATSRVPEGNTEAFF. In DNA, the CDR3 is TGTGCCACCAGCAGGGTCCCAGAGGGTAATACTGAAGCTTTCTTT.

This clone was found a few times. The genes are TRBV9 and TRBJ2-2, with a tentative D call TRBD1 (6 bases). V shed 0 bases and J shed 4 bases, with 10 bases lying between them. Germline lookup yields CDR1 SGDLS and CDR2 YYNGEE. The CDR3 covers 15 residues. The CDR3: CASSVGGHTTGELFF. As DNA, the CDR3 is TGTGCCAGCAGCGTAGGGGGACATACCACCGGGGAGCTGTTTTTT.

The chain recombines TRBV5-8 with TRBJ2-3; a possible D gene is TRBD2 (6 bases). The CDR3 spans 15 residues. V lost 3 bases, J lost 6 bases, and 17 bases lay in between. The V gene's germline CDR1 is SGHTS and CDR2 YDEGEE. CDR3 DNA: TGTGCCAGCAGCTCAGGTGGGGGGAATTGGGATACGCAGTATTTT. Its translation: CASSSGGGNWDTQYF.

This chain uses TRBV7-9 with TRBJ2-3; TRBD1 aligns across 8 bases. CDR3 length: 17 residues. CDR1 SEHNR and CDR2 FQNEAQ come from the germline V gene (reference sequence). V lost 0 bases and J lost 3; bases outside the gene matches: 8. In DNA, the CDR3 is TGTGCCAGCAGCTTAGCCGACAGGGGAAAGGGGACAGATACGCAGTATTTT. Its translation: CASSLADRGKGTDTQYF.

This rearrangement joins TRBV9 to TRBJ2-3; D might be TRBD2 (6 bases). V was shortened by 4 bases and J by 2 bases, with 17 bases between the two germline ends. Looked up from germline, CDR1 is SGDLS and CDR2 is YYNGEE. The CDR3 has 16 amino acids. CDR3 sequence: CASSPHTSFVTDTQYF. In nucleotides, the CDR3 is TGTGCCAGCAGCCCCCATACTAGCTTCGTCACAGATACGCAGTATTTT.

A single count supports this clone. V usage is TRBV12-3 or TRBV12-4 and J usage is TRBJ1-2; no clear D. CDR3 length equals 13 residues. The V gene lost 1 base and the J gene lost 6 bases, with 9 bases spanning the gap. The CDR3 spells CASSLGRVDGYTF. The CDR3 DNA reads TGTGCCAGCAGTTTAGGGCGGGTTGATGGCTACACCTTC.

The J gene is TRBJ1-5, the V gene TRBV25-1; TRBD1 agrees at 9 bases. Per germline, CDR1 MGHDK and CDR2 SYGVNS. The J segment lost 5 bases and the V segment lost 2 bases, leaving 13 bases of the junction unmatched. This CDR3 is built from 18 residues. The CDR3 nucleotides are TGTGCCAGCAGTGAAGGGGGGGACAGGGATGGTGCCGATCAGCCCCAGCATTTT. It codes for CASSEGGDRDGADQPQHF.

This sequence joins TRBV9 and TRBJ2-5, with TRBD1 matching over 8 bases. Germline V lookup: CDR1 SGDLS, CDR2 YYNGEE. The CDR3 has 15 amino acids. V trimming: 4 bases; J trimming: 4 bases; junction bases outside the gene matches: 9. Here the CDR3 reads CASSRTGTDIETQYF. The CDR3 DNA is TGTGCCAGCAGCAGGACAGGGACAGATATAGAGACCCAGTACTTC.

This chain links TRBV19 with TRBJ1-4; 10 nucleotides agree with TRBD1. V lost 5 bases, J lost 7 bases, and 7 bases stayed unmatched. Germline assignment: CDR1 LNHDA and CDR2 SQIVND (reference sequence). CDR3 length: 15 residues. CDR3 amino acids: CASSAWGQGSEKLFF. In nucleotides, the CDR3 is TGTGCCAGTAGTGCGTGGGGACAGGGGAGTGAAAAACTGTTTTTT. Complete variable domain (other parts from reference TRBV19 and TRBJ1-4): DGGITQSPKYLFRKEGQNVTLSCEQNLNHDAMYWYRQDPGQGLRLIYYSQIVNDFQKGDIAEGYSVSREKKESFPLTVTSAQKNPTAFYLCASSAWGQGSEKLFFGSGTQLSVL.

The chain carries TRBV7-2 and TRBJ1-6; no definite D call. The CDR3 runs 16 residues. V lost 1 base to trimming and J lost 8 bases, with 15 bases between them. The germline CDR1 and CDR2 sequences are SGHTA and FQGNSA. The CDR3 nucleotides are TGTGCCAGCAGCTTAGGAGGAGGGAGTGTATATTCACCCCTCCACTTT. Protein product: CASSLGGGSVYSPLHF.